The sequence of this T cell receptor beta chain was determined in a study of shared clonotypes between healthy human individuals. Study overall: Researchers assigned three CD4 naive, three CD4 memory, two CD8 naive and one CD8 memory plate to each donor. Notes on the study in general: With few donors, the genetic and exposure-history diversity represented was limited.

Method: immunoSEQ multiplex PCR; TCRdb's copy keeps in-frame clones and lacks some. The table shows about 2 million clones, with about 95% occurring only once. The CDR3 is made up of 16 amino acids. The V gene's germline CDR1 is SGHRS and CDR2 YFSETQ. A remark on this clone: Its target is unknown.

Naive CD8 isolation took CD45RO-negative cells positively selected for CCR7 and excluded terminally differentiated effector memory CD45RA+ cells. Donors comprised only Caucasian adults living in Nashville, Tennessee. This sequence joins TRBV5-1 and TRBJ2-5; TRBD2 might be the D (5 bases). Near its end, the DNA agrees better with TRBJ2-7, so the J call may be wrong. Source material: naive CD8+ T cells sorted from blood. The clonotype comes from a man between 18 and 35 years old in good health. The CDR3 bases are TGCGCCAGCAGCCAAGGCGGGCTCACTAGCTCCTACGAGCAGTACTTC. It encodes CASSQGGLTSSYEQYF.